These 21 T cell receptor beta chains share one sample of origin, sequenced in a study of blood T cell repertoires in COVID-19. Some clones are missing from TCRdb's copy, which holds only in-frame ones; the method was immunoSEQ multiplex PCR. The sample holds 55,000 to 85,000 clones, 90% seen once. Sample: peripheral blood. These TCRs come from a woman between 18 and 29 years old with acute or convalescent COVID-19.

The rearrangement joins TRBV4-2 to TRBJ2-1; 12 bases line up with TRBD2. The CDR3 sequence is 17 residues long. V was clipped by 3 bases and J by 4 bases; unmatched bases: 7. Looked up from germline, CDR1 is LGHNA and CDR2 is YNFKEQ. DNA for the CDR3: TGTGCCAGCAGCCAGAACCCTAGCGGGAGGGAGTACAATGAGCAGTTCTTC. Encoded protein: CASSQNPSGREYNEQFF.

This chain joins TRBV7-2 and TRBJ1-5, with D hard to call. The length of the CDR3 is 13 residues. V gave up 3 bases and J gave up 6 bases, with 9 bases separating them. The germline V gene has CDR1 SGHTA and CDR2 FQGNSA. The CDR3 coding sequence is TGTGCCAGCAGCTTGGGGAGGAGTCAGCCCCAGCATTTT. This sequence encodes CASSLGRSQPQHF. The full variable domain, with the rest looked up from reference TRBV7-2 and TRBJ1-5, is GAGVSQSPSNKVTEKGKDVELRCDPISGHTALYWYRQSLGQGLEFLIYFQGNSAPDKSGLPSDRFSAERTGGSVSTLTIQRTQQEDSAVYLCASSLGRSQPQHFGDGTRLSIL.

This chain connects TRBV5-4 to TRBJ1-1; tentatively, D is TRBD1 (6 bases). Germline V CDR1 and CDR2: SGHNT, YYREEE (reference sequence). This CDR3 is 15 amino acids long. The V and J ends lost 0 bases and 0 bases respectively, with 9 bases between them. The CDR3 DNA reads as TGTGCCAGCAGCTTGGACAGGGTCCTGAACACTGAAGCTTTCTTT. It encodes CASSLDRVLNTEAFF.

The rearrangement joins TRBV13 to TRBJ2-7; TRBD1 agrees at 7 bases. The CDR3 spans 15 residues. In germline, CDR1 is PRHDT, CDR2 FYEKMQ (reference sequence). With V trimmed by 4 bases and J by 4 bases, 10 bases remained unmatched. CDR3 region: CASSSRAGGVYEQYF. Here the CDR3 DNA reads TGTGCCAGCAGCTCAAGAGCAGGGGGTGTTTACGAGCAGTACTTC.

The J gene is TRBJ2-1, the V gene TRBV5-1, with 9 bases identical to TRBD1. Germline CDR1 reads SGHRS; CDR2 reads YFSETQ. This CDR3 has 15 amino acids. The V segment lost 2 bases and the J segment 1 base; nucleotides outside the gene matches: 1. CDR3 region: CASSFGTGSYNEQFF. The CDR3 DNA reads TGCGCCAGCAGCTTTGGGACAGGGTCCTACAATGAGCAGTTCTTC.

This clone appeared once. The chain's CDR3 is CASSSMGLGQETQYF. The CDR3 DNA follows: TGCGCCAGCAGCTCTATGGGACTCGGGCAAGAGACCCAGTACTTC. The V gene is TRBV5-1, the J gene TRBJ2-5; possible D gene TRBD2, 6 bases. Trimming removed 3 bases at V and 2 bases at J, with 14 bases between. The V gene's germline CDR1 is SGHRS and CDR2 YFSETQ. The CDR3 spans 15 residues.

The rearrangement joins TRBV6-5 to TRBJ1-1; D remains ambiguous. Deletions cut 7 bases from V and 2 bases from J, with 14 bases between. Germline-derived CDR1 and CDR2 are MNHEY and SVGAGI. The CDR3 has 14 residues. The CDR3 nucleotides read TGTGCCAGCAAGCTAGGAGGTTTTAACACTGAAGCTTTCTTT. This codes for CASKLGGFNTEAFF.

The chain uses TRBV9 and TRBJ1-6, with D perhaps matching TRBD1 (6 bases). The CDR3 contains 15 residues. Germline V gives CDR1 SGDLS, CDR2 YYNGEE. Trimming removed 0 bases from V and 8 bases from J, with 12 bases in between. Here the CDR3 DNA reads TGTGCCAGCAGCGTAGGGGGCAGGGGAGATTCACCCCTCCACTTT. It encodes CASSVGGRGDSPLHF.

This clone is a singleton in its sample. The gene calls are TRBV7-2 and TRBJ2-1; 8 bases fit TRBD2. Germline values: CDR1 SGHTA, CDR2 FQGNSA. After removal of 1 base from V and 4 bases from J, the junction contained 9 bases not matched to a gene. The CDR3 has 17 amino acids. CDR3: CASSLVGASGRYNEQFF. Here the CDR3 DNA reads TGTGCCAGCAGCTTAGTAGGGGCTAGCGGGCGATACAATGAGCAGTTCTTC.

V gene TRBV5-1 combines with J gene TRBJ2-2; 11 bases line up with TRBD2. Trimming cost V 4 bases and J 2 bases; bases outside gene matches: 10. The CDR3 length is 18 residues. Per the germline V gene, CDR1 is SGHRS and CDR2 is YFSETQ. The CDR3 is CASSLRASGGLNTGELFF. Here the CDR3 DNA reads TGCGCCAGCAGCCTCAGGGCTAGCGGGGGGCTAAACACCGGGGAGCTGTTTTTT.

The rearrangement links TRBV6-5 to TRBJ1-1; possibly TRBD1 for D (6 bases). Germline CDR1 and CDR2: MNHEY and SVGAGI. The ends were cut back, 5 bases at V and 2 bases at J, with 9 bases in the middle. The CDR3 has 13 residues. CDR3 in amino acids: CASSLGGNTEAFF. CDR3 coding DNA: TGTGCCAGCAGTCTTGGGGGCAACACTGAAGCTTTCTTT.

The chain links TRBV10-3 to TRBJ1-1, with TRBD1 identical over 7 bases. Trimming removed 0 bases from V and 1 base from J; junction bases left unmatched: 14. The CDR3 contains 19 residues. Germline V lookup: CDR1 ENHRY, CDR2 SYGVKD. As DNA, the CDR3 is TGTGCCATCAGTGAGTCGGTGAGAAGACAGGGAACGCAGAACACTGAAGCTTTCTTT. It translates to CAISESVRRQGTQNTEAFF.

The rearrangement joins TRBV7-2 to TRBJ2-3, with D perhaps matching TRBD2 (5 bases). Trimming left V 4 bases short and J 3 bases short, with 11 bases between. This CDR3 contains 14 residues. Germline values: CDR1 SGHTA, CDR2 FQGNSA. The CDR3 spells CASSSGIGTDTQYF. The CDR3 DNA reads TGTGCCAGCAGCTCCGGGATTGGGACAGATACGCAGTATTTT.

The chain employs TRBV4-1 and TRBJ1-2; D is ambiguous. Germline lookup yields CDR1 MGHRA and CDR2 YSYEKL. The CDR3 runs 14 residues. Between the trimmed V and J ends, which lost 1 base and 2 bases, there was a span of 8 bases. The CDR3 coding sequence is TGCGCCAGCAGCCAAGTTTGGAGCAACTATGGCTACACCTTC. Its translation is CASSQVWSNYGYTF.

The CDR3 DNA is TGCAGCGTCGGTCGGGGGTCTTCCTCCTACGAGCAGTACTTC. It specifies CSVGRGSSSYEQYF. The V and J genes are TRBV29-1 and TRBJ2-7; a possible D gene is TRBD2 (6 bases). CDR3 length: 14 residues. V was pared by 6 bases and J by 0 bases, with 15 bases between. Germline CDR1 reads SQVTM; CDR2 reads ANQGSEA.

The chain couples TRBV7-2 to TRBJ2-7; maybe TRBD1 (6 bases). This CDR3 is 15 amino acids long. Trimming removed 1 base at V and 3 bases at J, with 13 bases between. The germline V gene has CDR1 SGHTA and CDR2 FQGNSA. The chain's CDR3 is CASSLVSGEGYEQYF. Here the CDR3 DNA reads TGTGCCAGCAGCTTAGTTTCAGGGGAAGGCTACGAGCAGTACTTC.

V is TRBV7-9 and J is TRBJ2-5; TRBD2 is a possible D gene (6 bases). With 4 bases removed from V and 1 base from J, the gap between germline ends came to 16 bases. Looked up from germline, CDR1 is SEHNR and CDR2 is FQNEAQ (reference sequence). The CDR3 is 16 amino acids. The DNA of the CDR3 is TGTGCCAGCAGCTGGGAGGTGACAGACTTCCAAGAGACCCAGTACTTC. Translated: CASSWEVTDFQETQYF.

The rearrangement joins TRBV10-2 to TRBJ2-1; tentatively, D is TRBD2 (5 bases). V gave up 6 bases and J gave up 4 bases, with 7 bases separating them. The CDR3 has 12 amino acids. In germline, CDR1 is WSHSY, CDR2 SAAADI. The CDR3, as DNA: TGCGCCAGCAGGGACTTTTACAATGAGCAGTTCTTC. Translated: CASRDFYNEQFF.

In nucleotides, the CDR3 is TGTGCCAGCAGCCAAGATCCTAACTTATACAATGAGCAGTTCTTC. This translates into CASSQDPNLYNEQFF. The gene calls are TRBV3-1 (or the pseudogene TRBV3-2) and TRBJ2-1; no reliable D call. Per the germline V gene, CDR1 is LGHDT and CDR2 is YNNKEL (reference sequence). This CDR3 has 15 amino acids. Trimming took 0 bases from V and 4 from J, leaving 10 bases between them.

J is TRBJ1-5 and V is TRBV2, with D hard to call. Germline values: CDR1 SNHLY, CDR2 FYNNEI. The CDR3 is made up of 13 amino acids. Trimming removed 9 bases from V and 1 base from J, with 10 bases in between. CDR3 DNA: TGTGCCAGTAGGAGGGCGAGCAATCAGCCCCAGCATTTT. Amino acids: CASRRASNQPQHF.

The chain has TRBV2 and TRBJ1-1; 7 nucleotides line up with TRBD1. There are 12 residues in the CDR3. V was pared by 6 bases and J by 8 bases, with 6 bases of the junction left unmatched. The germline gives CDR1 SNHLY, CDR2 FYNNEI. The CDR3 DNA sequence: TGTGCCAGCAGCAGGGCAGGGGGGGAAGCTTTCTTT. This translates into CASSRAGGEAFF.